Listed below are T cell receptor beta chains from one sample, sequenced in a study of identical twins. TCRdb independently ran MiXCR on the 5' RACE reads; one entry per CDR3 protein. The data show 750,000 to 950,000 distinct CDR3 sequences, approximately 13% seen once. The same data also contributed to another study, on yellow fever vaccine responses in identical twins.

The source material was PBMCs. The receptors were gathered from a woman younger than 30 in good health. CDR3s include the opening cysteine and the closing phenylalanine or tryptophan. D genes are given only for firm matches. Size is omitted from some rows. Given values are once, few, many or a class for expanded clones.

size	D	V	J	CDR3	DNA
.	.	TRBV11-2	TRBJ2-2	CASSNLAAGELFF	TGTGCCAGCAGCAATCTAGCAGCCGGGGAGCTGTTTTTT
many	TRBD2	TRBV20-1	TRBJ2-1	CSATGTSGGLYNEQFF	TGCAGTGCAACCGGGACTAGCGGGGGGCTCTACAATGAGCAGTTCTTC
few	TRBD2	TRBV7-8	TRBJ2-5	CASSSRGLAGPSRGETQYF	TGTGCCAGCAGCTCCAGAGGACTAGCGGGCCCTTCGAGGGGGGAGACCCAGTACTTC
.	TRBD1	TRBV3-1	TRBJ2-1	CASSQDGVHRGNEQFF	TGTGCCAGCAGCCAAGATGGGGTGCACAGGGGCAATGAGCAGTTCTTC
.	.	TRBV20-1	TRBJ2-5	CSAKVTPKETQYF	TGCAGTGCTAAGGTTACACCGAAAGAGACCCAGTACTTC
many	.	TRBV12-3/TRBV12-4	TRBJ2-2	CASSQGGWELFF	TGTGCCAGCAGCCAGGGAGGTTGGGAGCTGTTTTTT
.	.	TRBV23-1	TRBJ1-6	CASSPQTATYNSPLHF	TGCGCCAGCAGTCCACAGACAGCGACCTATAATTCACCCCTCCACTTT
once	.	TRBV10-2	TRBJ1-2	CASSSPDTYGYTF	TGCGCCAGCAGTTCCCCGGACACCTATGGCTACACCTTC
few	.	TRBV25-1	TRBJ2-1	CASSTPTSSYNEQFF	TGTGCCAGCAGTACCCCAACTAGTTCCTACAATGAGCAGTTCTTC
.	TRBD2	TRBV29-1	TRBJ2-1	CSVDLAASYNEQFF	TGCAGCGTTGACCTAGCGGCTTCCTACAATGAGCAGTTCTTC
once	.	TRBV12-5	TRBJ2-5	CASGFGEETQYF	TGTGCTAGTGGTTTCGGGGAAGAGACCCAGTACTTC
few	.	TRBV7-2	TRBJ2-6	CASSPTVRFGANVLTF	TGTGCCAGCAGCCCGACGGTCCGCTTTGGGGCCAACGTCCTGACTTTC
.	.	TRBV5-1	TRBJ2-3	CASSLVGETTDTQYF	TGCGCCAGCAGCTTGGTGGGGGAGACCACAGATACGCAGTATTTT
.	.	TRBV19	TRBJ2-3	CASRSQRGAKSTDTQYF	TGTGCCAGTAGATCCCAACGGGGGGCTAAAAGCACAGATACGCAGTATTTT
.	.	TRBV25-1	TRBJ2-1	CASSEYPALRIQGTNEQFF	TGTGCCAGCAGTGAATATCCTGCCCTGAGGATCCAGGGGACGAATGAGCAGTTCTTC
.	.	TRBV12-3/TRBV12-4	TRBJ2-2	CASSFGGGRGGELFF	TGTGCCAGCAGTTTTGGGGGTGGCCGTGGCGGGGAGCTGTTTTTT
.	.	TRBV20-1	TRBJ2-1	CSASQPGRADYNEQFF	TGCAGTGCTAGTCAGCCGGGCCGAGCGGATTACAATGAGCAGTTCTTC
.	.	TRBV18	TRBJ2-5	CASSPPGPRMDQYF	TGTGCCAGCTCACCACCGGGGCCCCGCATGGACCAGTACTTC
few	.	TRBV19	TRBJ2-1	CASSIWGLYNEQFF	TGTGCCAGTAGTATCTGGGGGCTGTACAATGAGCAGTTCTTC
.	.	TRBV5-8	TRBJ2-1	CASSLSHSGYNEQFF	TGTGCCAGCAGCTTGTCTCACAGCGGCTACAATGAGCAGTTCTTC
.	.	TRBV7-2	TRBJ1-4	CASGTSGATNEKLFF	TGTGCCAGCGGTACATCAGGGGCAACTAATGAAAAACTGTTTTTT
.	.	TRBV7-2	TRBJ2-3	CASSKRGGRSEDTQYF	TGTGCCAGCAGCAAGAGGGGAGGACGGTCCGAGGATACGCAGTATTTT
.	TRBD2	TRBV5-1	TRBJ2-1	CASTLAGGQNNEQFF	TGCGCCAGCACCCTAGCGGGGGGCCAAAACAATGAGCAGTTCTTC
few	.	TRBV7-6	TRBJ2-7	CASSPTPAYEQYF	TGTGCCAGCAGCCCGACTCCAGCCTACGAGCAGTACTTC
.	.	TRBV11-3	TRBJ2-3	CASSWPFAADTQYF	TGTGCCAGCAGCTGGCCGTTTGCGGCAGATACGCAGTATTTT
many	.	TRBV7-2	TRBJ2-3	CASSPAARSTDTQYF	TGTGCCAGCAGCCCCGCCGCTCGAAGCACAGATACGCAGTATTTT
few	TRBD2	TRBV25-1	TRBJ2-1	CASSEMTGGLNEQFF	TGTGCCAGCAGTGAAATGACGGGGGGGCTAAATGAGCAGTTCTTC
few	.	TRBV5-1	TRBJ2-3	CASSPWDSSSTDTQYF	TGCGCCAGCAGCCCTTGGGACTCTTCTAGCACAGATACGCAGTATTTT
few	.	TRBV21-1	TRBJ1-6	CASSNRAKIRYSPLHF	TGTGCCAGCAGCAACAGGGCTAAGATCCGGTATTCACCCCTCCACTTT
.	.	TRBV20-1	TRBJ2-4	CSARDSGRGKNIQYF	TGCAGTGCTAGAGATTCAGGGAGAGGGAAAAACATTCAGTACTTC
.	.	TRBV10-3	TRBJ1-6	CAISETGKASPLHF	TGTGCCATCAGTGAGACGGGGAAGGCTTCACCCCTCCACTTT
.	.	TRBV29-1	TRBJ2-7	CSVLGAGTPYEQYF	TGCAGCGTTCTAGGGGCAGGGACCCCCTACGAGCAGTACTTC
many	TRBD2	TRBV20-1	TRBJ2-1	CSARGLAGSNEQFF	TGCAGTGCTAGAGGCCTAGCGGGTTCCAATGAGCAGTTCTTC
few	TRBD2	TRBV12-3/TRBV12-4	TRBJ2-3	CASSERGRGGQDTQYF	TGTGCCAGCAGTGAACGGGGGCGGGGGGGCCAGGATACGCAGTATTTT
.	TRBD2	TRBV9	TRBJ2-5	CASSASGLAGEETQYF	TGTGCCAGCAGCGCTTCGGGACTAGCGGGAGAAGAGACCCAGTACTTC
.	TRBD1	TRBV28	TRBJ2-5	CASSLVQGAQETQYF	TGTGCCAGCAGTTTAGTCCAGGGGGCACAAGAGACCCAGTACTTC
few	.	TRBV20-1	TRBJ2-1	CSARYYNEQFF	TGCAGTGCTAGGTACTACAATGAGCAGTTCTTC
.	.	TRBV20-1	TRBJ2-5	CSATTGTQIGETQYF	TGCAGTGCCACAACCGGGACACAAATCGGGGAGACCCAGTACTTC
few	TRBD2	TRBV25-1	TRBJ2-5	CATTGLAGVGETQYF	TGTGCCACCACCGGACTAGCGGGGGTGGGGGAGACCCAGTACTTC
many	.	TRBV7-8	TRBJ1-3	CASSLGRGPGNTIYF	TGTGCCAGCAGCTTAGGACGGGGGCCCGGAAACACCATATATTTT
.	TRBD2	TRBV4-2	TRBJ2-1	CASSQQRESSYNEQFF	TGTGCCAGCAGCCAACAGCGGGAGAGCTCCTACAATGAGCAGTTCTTC
few	TRBD2	TRBV4-2	TRBJ2-1	CASSQRTSQDYNEQFF	TGTGCCAGCAGCCAAAGGACTAGCCAAGATTACAATGAGCAGTTCTTC
few	TRBD2	TRBV2	TRBJ2-1	CARRSGKSYNEQFF	TGTGCCAGACGAAGCGGGAAGTCCTACAATGAGCAGTTCTTC
many	.	TRBV7-9	TRBJ2-7	CASSLVFYEQYF	TGTGCCAGCAGCTTAGTCTTCTACGAGCAGTACTTC
few	TRBD2	TRBV7-9	TRBJ2-2	CASSSPGLWTGELFF	TGTGCCAGCAGCTCCCCGGGACTATGGACCGGGGAGCTGTTTTTT
many	.	TRBV2	TRBJ2-1	CASKLEGVFYNEQFF	TGTGCCAGCAAACTGGAGGGGGTCTTCTACAATGAGCAGTTCTTC
.	.	TRBV28	TRBJ2-7	CASSLDGVIEYEQYF	TGTGCCAGCAGTTTAGATGGGGTCATAGAATACGAGCAGTACTTC
few	.	TRBV7-3	TRBJ1-6	CASSLERTSPLHF	TGTGCCAGCAGCTTAGAGAGAACTTCACCCCTCCACTTT
.	.	TRBV20-1	TRBJ2-2	CSASPGAAGELFF	TGCAGTGCTAGCCCCGGGGCGGCCGGGGAGCTGTTTTTT
few	TRBD2	TRBV27	TRBJ2-1	CASSLGSGRSTEQFF	TGTGCCAGCAGTTTAGGTAGCGGGAGAAGCACTGAGCAGTTCTTC
many	.	TRBV9	TRBJ1-2	CASSDPYGYTF	TGTGCCAGCAGCGACCCCTATGGCTACACCTTC
few	.	TRBV6-2/TRBV6-3	TRBJ1-2	CASSYQAPTRFYGYTF	TGTGCCAGCAGTTACCAGGCTCCGACCCGGTTCTATGGCTACACCTTC
.	TRBD1	TRBV14	TRBJ2-5	CASSQTDRGQETQYF	TGTGCCAGCAGCCAAACGGACAGGGGCCAAGAGACCCAGTACTTC
few	TRBD2	TRBV20-1	TRBJ2-5	CSAGEGRETQYF	TGCAGTGCCGGGGAGGGGAGGGAGACCCAGTACTTC